A selection of T cell receptor beta chains follows, all from one sample in a study of T cell changes during pregnancy in multiple sclerosis. Data came from immunoSEQ multiplex PCR; TCRdb stores just in-frame clones and leaves some out. The data hold approximately 53,000 clones, with 80% to 95% observed a single time. The material was CD4+ T cells from peripheral blood mononuclear cells, obtained after pregnancy. These receptors were taken from a female donor in good health, enrolled as a control in a pregnancy study. Both conserved end residues are part of each CDR3. D genes are given only for firm matches. A row's size may be missing; if present it is once, few, many or a size class.

j_call | v_call | d_call | cdr3_length | clone_size | cdr3_aa | cdr3_nt
TRBJ1-6 | TRBV10-2 | . | 14 | . | CASTVRGGDSPLHF | TGCGCCAGCACGGTCCGCGGTGGCGATTCACCCCTCCACTTT
TRBJ2-7 | TRBV7-9 | . | 14 | once | CASSLSGGAGEQYF | TGTGCCAGCAGCTTATCGGGGGGCGCAGGCGAGCAGTACTTC
TRBJ2-1 | TRBV27 | TRBD1 | 14 | . | CASSFDRGWNEQFF | TGTGCCAGCAGTTTCGACAGGGGGTGGAATGAGCAGTTCTTC
TRBJ2-7 | TRBV7-9 | TRBD1 | 16 | once | CASSLPAGTGNNEQYF | TGTGCCAGCAGCTTACCCGCCGGGACAGGGAACAACGAGCAGTACTTC
TRBJ2-7 | TRBV2 | TRBD1 | 12 | . | CASGTESYEQYF | TGTGCCTCCGGGACAGAGTCCTACGAGCAGTACTTC
TRBJ2-7 | TRBV11-2 | TRBD2 | 15 | . | CASSPFAGGSYEQYF | TGTGCCAGCAGCCCCTTTGCGGGAGGGTCCTACGAGCAGTACTTC
TRBJ2-1 | TRBV10-2 | TRBD2 | 15 | . | CASRPGTSGLREQFF | TGCGCCAGCCGCCCCGGGACTAGCGGTCTCCGTGAGCAGTTCTTC
TRBJ1-2 | TRBV7-9 | TRBD1 | 16 | . | CASSLPGQGVVYGYTF | TGTGCCAGCAGCTTACCGGGACAGGGGGTTGTCTATGGCTACACCTTC
TRBJ1-4 | TRBV28 | TRBD1 | 18 | once | CASSPSPGTGGLNEKLFF | TGTGCCAGCAGTCCGTCCCCCGGGACAGGGGGCCTGAATGAAAAACTGTTTTTT
TRBJ2-7 | TRBV18 | . | 13 | . | CASSPLESYEQYF | TGTGCCAGCTCACCCCTGGAGTCCTACGAGCAGTACTTC
TRBJ2-1 | TRBV9 | . | 19 | . | CASSVGPWRGGILYNEQFF | TGTGCCAGCAGCGTAGGTCCTTGGAGGGGCGGGATCCTTTACAATGAGCAGTTCTTC